The 4 T cell receptor beta chains below come from one sample, sequenced in a study of cytomegalovirus exposure and HLA in healthy donors. A multiplex PCR was run with 60 Vbeta primers and 13 Jbeta primers. The method was immunoSEQ multiplex PCR; TCRdb's version includes in-frame clones alone and lacks a portion of them. The repertoire holds approximately 110,000 clones, with around 78% as singletons. Source material: PBMCs. The receptors stem from a man aged 40-49 years in good health and CMV-seronegative.

The rearrangement links TRBV5-6 to TRBJ2-3; D might be TRBD2 (7 bases). Trimming took 2 bases from V and 3 from J, leaving 13 bases between them. CDR1 is SGHDT, CDR2 YYEEEE, per germline. The CDR3 runs to 15 residues. CDR3 in amino acids: CASSLGGGSTDTQYF. The DNA for the CDR3 is TGTGCCAGCAGCTTAGGGGGGGGATCGACAGATACGCAGTATTTT. Full variable domain (remainder filled in from reference TRBV5-6 and TRBJ2-3): DAGVTQSPTHLIKTRGQQVTLRCSPKSGHDTVSWYQQALGQGPQFIFQYYEEEERQRGNFPDRFSGHQFPNYSSELNVNALLLGDSALYLCASSLGGGSTDTQYFGPGTRLTVL.

The chain is built from TRBV7-3 and TRBJ2-5; weak D call: TRBD2 (5 bases). V was trimmed by 6 bases and J by 5 bases, leaving 10 bases between them. This CDR3 has 12 residues. CDR1 is SGHTA, CDR2 FQGTGA, per germline. The CDR3 DNA is TGTGCCAGCAGTACTAGTGGCGAGACCCAGTACTTC. Amino acid sequence: CASSTSGETQYF.

This clone was counted a few times. The V call is TRBV29-1, the J call TRBJ1-1; 8 bases line up with TRBD1. Germline V lookup: CDR1 SQVTM, CDR2 ANQGSEA. The CDR3 covers 10 residues. With 7 bases clipped from V and 11 bases from J, the junction kept 6 bases outside the gene matches. The CDR3 reads CSGLTGEAFF. CDR3 DNA: TGCAGCGGGCTGACAGGGGAGGCTTTCTTT.

V usage is TRBV6-1 and J usage is TRBJ2-3, with a possible D match to TRBD2 (5 bases). In germline, CDR1 is MNHNS, CDR2 SASEGT. The CDR3 extends over 15 amino acids. V dropped 1 base and J dropped 2 bases, with 10 bases sitting between them. CDR3 amino acids: CASSEVAGLTDTQYF. CDR3 sequence (DNA): TGTGCCAGCAGTGAAGTGGCGGGCCTCACAGATACGCAGTATTTT.